What follows are 8 T cell receptor beta chains derived from one specimen sequenced in a study of TIL therapy for anti-PD-1-resistant metastatic lung cancer. Indicated time point: pre-treatment sample, taken before nivolumab and TIL therapy. Tumor tissue came from excised metastases, mostly pleural nodules or supraclavicular lymph nodes. The immunoSEQ assay was v3. Measured with immunoSEQ multiplex PCR; TCRdb has only the in-frame clones, and not every one. The profile covers about 100,000 clones, with just over 65% appearing a single time and about a tenth taken by the ten largest. This specimen was tumor tissue, taken at baseline. Receptors were obtained from a person between 25 and 79 years old with non-small cell lung cancer.

The V gene is TRBV19, the J gene TRBJ2-7; tentative D call: TRBD1 (6 bases). Germline V gene lookup returns CDR1 LNHDA and CDR2 SQIVND (reference sequence). CDR3 length: 14 residues. V lost 7 bases, J lost 6 bases, and 19 bases lay in between. Written as DNA, the CDR3 is TGTGCCAGTAAACCTACAGGGCTCTGGGCCGAGCAGTACTTC. It encodes CASKPTGLWAEQYF.

In this sample, this clone turned up once. The chain employs TRBV3-1 (or the pseudogene TRBV3-2) and TRBJ2-1; TRBD2 aligns across 11 bases. The trim removed 6 bases at V and 9 bases at J, leaving 4 bases unmatched. The CDR3 loop spans 13 amino acids. Per germline, CDR1 LGHDT and CDR2 YNNKEL (reference sequence). CDR3 in amino acids: CASRLGTSGEQFF. CDR3 in DNA: TGTGCCAGCAGACTAGGGACTAGCGGTGAGCAGTTCTTC.

This clone came up many times. J is TRBJ2-7 and V is TRBV7-9; TRBD2 is a possible D gene (6 bases). The CDR3 contains 13 residues. The germline V gene encodes CDR1 SEHNR and CDR2 FQNEAQ (reference sequence). Trimming pared 8 bases from V and 2 bases from J, leaving 13 bases between. The CDR3 bases are TGTGCCAGCGGGGGTGGCGGGACCTACGAGCAGTACTTC. Translation gives CASGGGGTYEQYF.

This clone has more than one count but fewer than ten. This rearrangement joins TRBV29-1 to TRBJ1-2; 7 positions agree with TRBD1. CDR1 and CDR2 (germline): SQVTM, ANQGSEA. The CDR3 has 13 amino acids. J gave up 4 bases and V 3 bases, and 5 bases lay outside the gene matches. CDR3 sequence: CSVDVRGGYGYTF. CDR3 bases: TGCAGCGTTGATGTCAGGGGGGGCTATGGCTACACCTTC.

CDR3 region: CASSAGTGEYEQYF. The CDR3 coding sequence is TGTGCCAGCAGCGCCGGGACAGGGGAGTACGAGCAGTACTTC. The V call is TRBV9, the J call TRBJ2-7; 10 nucleotides match TRBD1. The germline V gene has CDR1 SGDLS and CDR2 YYNGEE. The ends lost 3 bases at V and 4 bases at J; junction bases unmatched: 4. This CDR3 is built from 14 residues.

The chain employs TRBV9 and TRBJ2-2; D is ambiguous. The CDR3 loop spans 14 amino acids. Deletions cut 0 bases from V and 2 bases from J, with 5 bases between. Per germline, CDR1 SGDLS and CDR2 YYNGEE. CDR3 sequence: CASSVVGNTGELFF. The CDR3 DNA sequence: TGTGCCAGCAGCGTAGTTGGTAACACCGGGGAGCTGTTTTTT.

The chain joins TRBV19 to TRBJ1-5; 8 bases are a match to TRBD1. Germline CDR1 is LNHDA and CDR2 is SQIVND (reference sequence). The CDR3 is 13 amino acids. The V gene end was trimmed by 7 bases and the J gene end by 6 bases; junction bases not matched to a gene: 5. The CDR3 here is CASKETGAQPQHF. In nucleotides, the CDR3 is TGTGCCAGTAAGGAGACAGGGGCTCAGCCCCAGCATTTT.

About this clone: The same CDR3 also results from other DNA sequences found in this sample. J is TRBJ2-1 and V is TRBV5-1, with TRBD1 matching over 9 bases. Germline V gene sequence: CDR1 SGHRS, CDR2 YFSETQ. CDR3 size: 14 residues. With V trimmed by 6 bases and J by 5 bases, 6 bases remained unmatched. CDR3 coding DNA: TGCGCCAGCACCTTACAGGGGGCGGACAATGAGCAGTTCTTC. As protein: CASTLQGADNEQFF.